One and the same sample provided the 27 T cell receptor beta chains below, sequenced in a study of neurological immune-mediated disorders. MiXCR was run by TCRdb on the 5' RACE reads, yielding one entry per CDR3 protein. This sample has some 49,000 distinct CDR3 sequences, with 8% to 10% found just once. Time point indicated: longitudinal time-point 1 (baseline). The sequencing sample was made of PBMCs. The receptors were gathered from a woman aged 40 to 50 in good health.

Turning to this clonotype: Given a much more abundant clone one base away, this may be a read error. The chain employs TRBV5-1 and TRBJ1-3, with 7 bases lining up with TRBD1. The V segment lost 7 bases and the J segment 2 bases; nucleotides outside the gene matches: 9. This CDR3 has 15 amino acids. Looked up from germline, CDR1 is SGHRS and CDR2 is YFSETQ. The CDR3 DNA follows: TGCGCCAGCGGCAAAGAGGGGGCTACTGGAAACACCATATATTTT. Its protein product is CASGKEGATGNTIYF.

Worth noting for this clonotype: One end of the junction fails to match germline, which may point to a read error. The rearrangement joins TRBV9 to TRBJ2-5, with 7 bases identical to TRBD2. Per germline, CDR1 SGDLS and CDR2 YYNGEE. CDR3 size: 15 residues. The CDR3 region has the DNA TGTGCCAGCAGAGCGGGGTCACAAGAACAAGAGACCCAGGACTTC. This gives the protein CASRAGSQEQETQDF.

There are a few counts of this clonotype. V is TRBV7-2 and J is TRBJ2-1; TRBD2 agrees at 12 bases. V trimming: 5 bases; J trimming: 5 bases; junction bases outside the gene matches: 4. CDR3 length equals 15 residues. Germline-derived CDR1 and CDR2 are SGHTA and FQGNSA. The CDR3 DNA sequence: TGTGCCAGCAGCCCGACTAGCGGGGGCCACAATGAGCAGTTCTTC. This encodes CASSPTSGGHNEQFF.

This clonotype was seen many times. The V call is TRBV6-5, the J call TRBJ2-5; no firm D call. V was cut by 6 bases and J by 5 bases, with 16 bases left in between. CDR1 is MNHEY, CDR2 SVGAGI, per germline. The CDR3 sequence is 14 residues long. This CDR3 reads CASRQGRSQETQYF. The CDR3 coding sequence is TGTGCCAGCAGACAAGGACGGTCCCAGGAGACCCAGTACTTC.

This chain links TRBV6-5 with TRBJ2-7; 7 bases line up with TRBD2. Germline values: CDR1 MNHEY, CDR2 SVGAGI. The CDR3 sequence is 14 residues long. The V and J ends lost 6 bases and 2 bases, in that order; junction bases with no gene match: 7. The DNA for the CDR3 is TGTGCCAGCAGCTTGAGCGGGACTACCTACGAGCAGTACTTC. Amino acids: CASSLSGTTYEQYF.

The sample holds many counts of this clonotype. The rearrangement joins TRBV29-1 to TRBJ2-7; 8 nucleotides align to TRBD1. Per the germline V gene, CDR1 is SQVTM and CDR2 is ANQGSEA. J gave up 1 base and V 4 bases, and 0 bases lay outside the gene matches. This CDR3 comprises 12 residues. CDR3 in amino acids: CSVGQGSYEQYF. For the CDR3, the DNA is TGCAGCGTTGGACAGGGGTCCTACGAGCAGTACTTC.

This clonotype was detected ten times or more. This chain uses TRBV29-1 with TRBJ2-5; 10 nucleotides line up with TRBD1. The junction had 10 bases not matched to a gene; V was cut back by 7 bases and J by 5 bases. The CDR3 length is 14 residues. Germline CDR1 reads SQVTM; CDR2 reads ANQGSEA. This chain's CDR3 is CSGTGQGLGETQYF. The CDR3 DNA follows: TGCAGCGGAACGGGACAGGGGTTGGGGGAGACCCAGTACTTC.

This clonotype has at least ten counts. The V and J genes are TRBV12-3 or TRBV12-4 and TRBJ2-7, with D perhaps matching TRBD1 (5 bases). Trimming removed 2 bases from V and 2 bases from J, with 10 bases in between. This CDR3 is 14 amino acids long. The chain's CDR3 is CASSLLTGPYEQYF. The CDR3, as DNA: TGTGCCAGCAGTTTATTAACAGGACCCTACGAGCAGTACTTC.

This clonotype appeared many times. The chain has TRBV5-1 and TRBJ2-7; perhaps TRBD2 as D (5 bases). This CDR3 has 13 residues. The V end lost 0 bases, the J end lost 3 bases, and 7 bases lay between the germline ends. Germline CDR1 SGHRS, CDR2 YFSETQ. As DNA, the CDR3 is TGCGCCAGCAGCTTGGAGGCGGGCTACGAGCAGTACTTC. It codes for CASSLEAGYEQYF.

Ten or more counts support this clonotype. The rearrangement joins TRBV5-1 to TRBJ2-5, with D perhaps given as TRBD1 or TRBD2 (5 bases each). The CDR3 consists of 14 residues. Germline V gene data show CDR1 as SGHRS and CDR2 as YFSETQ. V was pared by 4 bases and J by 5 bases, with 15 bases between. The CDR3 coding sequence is TGCGCCAGCAGCCGGGACCCGGCGGTCGAGACCCAGTACTTC. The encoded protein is CASSRDPAVETQYF. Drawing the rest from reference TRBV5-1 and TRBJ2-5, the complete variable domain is KAGVTQTPRYLIKTRGQQVTLSCSPISGHRSVSWYQQTPGQGLQFLFEYFSETQRNKGNFPGRFSGRQFSNSRSEMNVSTLELGDSALYLCASSRDPAVETQYFGPGTRLLVL.

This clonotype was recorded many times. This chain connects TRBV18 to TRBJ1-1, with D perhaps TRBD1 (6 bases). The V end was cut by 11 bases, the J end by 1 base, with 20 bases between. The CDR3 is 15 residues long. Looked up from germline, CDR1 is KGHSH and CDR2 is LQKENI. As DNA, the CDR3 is TGTGCCGGCACCGCGGGGGGCATCTGGAACACTGAAGCTTTCTTT. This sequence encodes CAGTAGGIWNTEAFF.

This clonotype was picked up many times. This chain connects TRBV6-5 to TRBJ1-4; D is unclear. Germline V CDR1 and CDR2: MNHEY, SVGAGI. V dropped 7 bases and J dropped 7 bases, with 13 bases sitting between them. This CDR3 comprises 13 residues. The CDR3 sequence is CASKKMESEKLFF. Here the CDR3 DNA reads TGTGCCAGCAAGAAGATGGAAAGTGAAAAACTGTTTTTT.

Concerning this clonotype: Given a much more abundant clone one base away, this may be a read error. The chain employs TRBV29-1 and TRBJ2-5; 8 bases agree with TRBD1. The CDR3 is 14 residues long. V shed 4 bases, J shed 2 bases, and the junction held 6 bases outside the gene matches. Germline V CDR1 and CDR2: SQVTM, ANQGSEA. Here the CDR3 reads CSVAIGTGQETQYF. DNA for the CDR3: TGCAGCGTTGCGATAGGGACAGGTCAAGAGACCCAGTACTTC. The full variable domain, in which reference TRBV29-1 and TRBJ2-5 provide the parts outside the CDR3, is SAVISQKPSRDICQRGTSLTIQCQVDSQVTMMFWYRQQPGQSLTLIATANQGSEATYESGFVIDKFPISRPNLTFSTLTVSNMSPEDSSIYLCSVAIGTGQETQYFGPGTRLLVL.

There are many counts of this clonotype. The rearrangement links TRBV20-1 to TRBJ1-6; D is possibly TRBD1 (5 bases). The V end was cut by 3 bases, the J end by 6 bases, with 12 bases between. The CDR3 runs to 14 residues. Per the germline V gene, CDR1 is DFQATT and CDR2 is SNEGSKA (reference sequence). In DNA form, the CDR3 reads TGCAGTGCTAGTACCGGGGGGGGTAATTCACCCCTCCACTTT. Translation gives CSASTGGGNSPLHF.

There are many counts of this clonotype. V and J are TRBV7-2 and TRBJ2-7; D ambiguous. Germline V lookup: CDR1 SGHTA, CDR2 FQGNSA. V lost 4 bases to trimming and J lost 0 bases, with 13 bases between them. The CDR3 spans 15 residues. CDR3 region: CASSSVAASSYEQYF. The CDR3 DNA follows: TGTGCCAGCAGCTCCGTGGCGGCGTCCTCCTACGAGCAGTACTTC.

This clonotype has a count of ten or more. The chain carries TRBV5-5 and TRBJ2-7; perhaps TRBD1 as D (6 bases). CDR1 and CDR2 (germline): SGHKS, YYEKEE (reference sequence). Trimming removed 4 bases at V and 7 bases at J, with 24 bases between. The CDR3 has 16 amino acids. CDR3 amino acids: CASSLSPTGLVGEQYF. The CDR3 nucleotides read TGTGCCAGCAGCCTAAGTCCCACAGGGCTGGTGGGAGAGCAGTACTTC.

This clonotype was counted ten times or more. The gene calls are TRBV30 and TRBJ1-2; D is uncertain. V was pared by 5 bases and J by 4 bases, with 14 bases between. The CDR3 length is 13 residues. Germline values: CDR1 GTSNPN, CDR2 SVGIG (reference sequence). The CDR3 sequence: CAWEAQAPYGYTF. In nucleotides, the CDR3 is TGTGCCTGGGAAGCCCAAGCACCCTATGGCTACACCTTC.

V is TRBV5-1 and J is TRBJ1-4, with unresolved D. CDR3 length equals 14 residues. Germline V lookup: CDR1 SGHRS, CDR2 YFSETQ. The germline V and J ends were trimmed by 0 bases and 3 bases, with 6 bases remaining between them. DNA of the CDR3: TGCGCCAGCAGCTTGGGGCGGTCTAATGAAAAACTGTTTTTT. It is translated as CASSLGRSNEKLFF.

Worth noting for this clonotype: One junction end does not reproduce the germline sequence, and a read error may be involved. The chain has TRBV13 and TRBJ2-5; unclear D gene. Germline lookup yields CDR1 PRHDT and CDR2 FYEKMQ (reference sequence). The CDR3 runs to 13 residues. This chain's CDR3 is CANSQVPQETQYF. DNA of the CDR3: TGTGCCAACAGCCAGGTCCCCCAAGAGACCCAGTACTTC.

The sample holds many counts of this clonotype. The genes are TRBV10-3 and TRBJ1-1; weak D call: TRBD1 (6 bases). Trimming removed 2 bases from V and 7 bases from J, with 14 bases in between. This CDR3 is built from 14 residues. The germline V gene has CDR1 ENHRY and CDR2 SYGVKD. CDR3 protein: CAISEAGAEGEAFF. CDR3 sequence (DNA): TGTGCCATCAGTGAGGCAGGGGCGGAAGGTGAAGCTTTCTTT.

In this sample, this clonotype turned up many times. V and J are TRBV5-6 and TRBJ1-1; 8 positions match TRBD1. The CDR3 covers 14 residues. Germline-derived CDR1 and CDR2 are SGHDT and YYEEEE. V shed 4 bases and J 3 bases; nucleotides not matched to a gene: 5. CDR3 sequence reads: CASSQDREDTEAFF. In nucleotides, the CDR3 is TGTGCCAGCAGCCAGGACAGGGAAGACACTGAAGCTTTCTTT.

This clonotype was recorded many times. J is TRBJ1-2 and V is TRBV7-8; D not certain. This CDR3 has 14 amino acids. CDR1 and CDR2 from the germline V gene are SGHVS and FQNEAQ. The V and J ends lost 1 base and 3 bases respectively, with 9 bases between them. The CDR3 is CASSLVGIDYGYTF. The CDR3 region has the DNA TGTGCCAGCAGCTTAGTGGGGATCGACTATGGCTACACCTTC.

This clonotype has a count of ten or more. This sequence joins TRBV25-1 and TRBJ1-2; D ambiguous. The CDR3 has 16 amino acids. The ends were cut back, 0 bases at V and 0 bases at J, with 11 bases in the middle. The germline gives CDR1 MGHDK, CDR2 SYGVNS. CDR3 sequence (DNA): TGTGCCAGCAGTGAATATTTTGGAGGGACTAACTATGGCTACACCTTC. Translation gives CASSEYFGGTNYGYTF.

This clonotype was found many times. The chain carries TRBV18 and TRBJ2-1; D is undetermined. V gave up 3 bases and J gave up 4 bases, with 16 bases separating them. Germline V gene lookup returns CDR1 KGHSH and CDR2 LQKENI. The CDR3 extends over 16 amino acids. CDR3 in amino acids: CASSPTQEPIYNEQFF. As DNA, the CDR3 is TGTGCCAGCTCACCGACCCAGGAACCCATTTACAATGAGCAGTTCTTC.

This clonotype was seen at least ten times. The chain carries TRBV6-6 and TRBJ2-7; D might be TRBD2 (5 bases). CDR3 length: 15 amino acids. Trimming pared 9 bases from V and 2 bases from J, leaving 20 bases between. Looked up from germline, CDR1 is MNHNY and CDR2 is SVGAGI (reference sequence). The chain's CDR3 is CASALTTGVTYEQYF. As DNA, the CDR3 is TGTGCCAGTGCCTTGACCACCGGGGTAACCTACGAGCAGTACTTC.

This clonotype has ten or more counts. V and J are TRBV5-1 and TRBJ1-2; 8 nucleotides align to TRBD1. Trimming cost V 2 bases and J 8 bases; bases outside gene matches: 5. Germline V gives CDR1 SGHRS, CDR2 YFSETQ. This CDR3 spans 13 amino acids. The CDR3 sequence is CASSFDRGTGYTF. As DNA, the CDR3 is TGCGCCAGCAGCTTCGACAGGGGAACGGGCTACACCTTC.

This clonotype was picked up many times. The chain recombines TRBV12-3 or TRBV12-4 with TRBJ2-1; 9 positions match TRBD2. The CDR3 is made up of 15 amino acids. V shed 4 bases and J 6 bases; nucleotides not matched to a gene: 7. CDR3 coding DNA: TGTGCCAGCAGTTCGGGTAGCGGGAGAGTCAATGAGCAGTTCTTC. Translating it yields CASSSGSGRVNEQFF.